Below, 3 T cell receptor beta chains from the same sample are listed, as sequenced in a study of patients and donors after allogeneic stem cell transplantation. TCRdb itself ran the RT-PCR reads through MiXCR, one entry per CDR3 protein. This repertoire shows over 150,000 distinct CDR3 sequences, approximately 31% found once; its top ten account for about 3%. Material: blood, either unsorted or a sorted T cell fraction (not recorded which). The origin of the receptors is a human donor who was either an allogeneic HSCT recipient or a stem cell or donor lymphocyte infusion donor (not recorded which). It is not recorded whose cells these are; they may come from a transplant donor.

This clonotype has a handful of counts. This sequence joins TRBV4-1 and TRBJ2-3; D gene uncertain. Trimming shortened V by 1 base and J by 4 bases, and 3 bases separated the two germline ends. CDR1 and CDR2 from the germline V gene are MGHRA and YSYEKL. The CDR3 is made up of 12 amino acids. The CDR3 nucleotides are TGCGCCAGCAGCCAAGGGTCAGATACGCAGTATTTT. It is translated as CASSQGSDTQYF.

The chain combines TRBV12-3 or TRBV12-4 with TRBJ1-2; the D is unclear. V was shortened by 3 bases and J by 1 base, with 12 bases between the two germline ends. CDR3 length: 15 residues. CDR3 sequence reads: CASSLPGINNYGYTF. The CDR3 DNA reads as TGTGCCAGCAGTTTGCCAGGAATTAATAACTATGGCTACACCTTC.

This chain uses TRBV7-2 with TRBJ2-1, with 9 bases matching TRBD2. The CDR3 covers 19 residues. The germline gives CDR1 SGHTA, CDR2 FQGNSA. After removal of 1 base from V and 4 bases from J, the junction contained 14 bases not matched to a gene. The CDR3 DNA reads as TGTGCCAGCAGCTTAGTAGGCGGGAGGGTCCTGGTTGGGTACAATGAGCAGTTCTTC. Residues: CASSLVGGRVLVGYNEQFF.